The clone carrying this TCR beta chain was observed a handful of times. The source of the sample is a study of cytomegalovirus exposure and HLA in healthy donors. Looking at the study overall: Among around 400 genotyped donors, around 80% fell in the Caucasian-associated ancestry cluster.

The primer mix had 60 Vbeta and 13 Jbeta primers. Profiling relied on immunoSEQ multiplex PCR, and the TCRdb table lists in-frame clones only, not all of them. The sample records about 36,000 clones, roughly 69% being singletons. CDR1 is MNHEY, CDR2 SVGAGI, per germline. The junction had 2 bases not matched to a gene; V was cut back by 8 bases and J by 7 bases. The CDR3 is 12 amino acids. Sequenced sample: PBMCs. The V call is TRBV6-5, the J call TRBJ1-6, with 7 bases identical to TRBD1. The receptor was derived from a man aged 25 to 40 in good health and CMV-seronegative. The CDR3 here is CASGQANSPLHF. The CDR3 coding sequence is TGTGCCAGCGGACAGGCCAATTCACCCCTCCACTTT.